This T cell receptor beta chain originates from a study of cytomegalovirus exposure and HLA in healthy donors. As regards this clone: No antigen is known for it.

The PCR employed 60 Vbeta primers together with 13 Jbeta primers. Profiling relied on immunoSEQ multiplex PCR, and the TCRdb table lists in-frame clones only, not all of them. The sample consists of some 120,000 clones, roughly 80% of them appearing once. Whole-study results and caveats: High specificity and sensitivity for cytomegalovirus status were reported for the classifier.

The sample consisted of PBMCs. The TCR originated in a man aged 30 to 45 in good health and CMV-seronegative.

CDR3 bases: TGTGCCAGCAGCTTAGTATGGGCTAGCGGGAGAGCTACCTACGAGCAGTACTTC. Protein product: CASSLVWASGRATYEQYF. The V gene is TRBV11-2, the J gene TRBJ2-7; 10 bases agree with TRBD2. Losses at the gene ends were 1 base for V and 2 bases for J; bases not matched to a gene: 11. This CDR3 spans 18 amino acids. Germline loops: CDR1 SGHAT, CDR2 FQNNGV.